Listed below are T cell receptor beta chains from one sample, sequenced in a study of identical twins. TCRdb passed the 5' RACE reads through MiXCR, listing each CDR3 protein once. Here the sample spans roughly 250,000 distinct CDR3 sequences, approximately 7.3% being singletons. This sample also belongs to another study, concerning yellow fever vaccine responses in identical twins.

The specimen sequenced was CD8+ T cells sorted from blood. Every receptor here comes from a woman younger than 30 in good health. CDR3s include the opening cysteine and the closing phenylalanine or tryptophan. Each record gives: J gene, clone size, V gene, D gene, CDR3 protein, CDR3 DNA. The D gene is left open where the match is weak. Only part of the rows carry a size: once, few, many, or a class if the clone is expanded.

j_gene: TRBJ2-1; abundance: many; v_gene: TRBV15; d_gene: NA; CDR3aa: CATSRDDSSYNEQFF; CDR3nt: TGTGCCACCAGCAGAGACGACTCATCCTACAATGAGCAGTTCTTC
j_gene: TRBJ1-2; abundance: NA; v_gene: TRBV29-1; d_gene: TRBD1; CDR3aa: CSVEDGGRGRGYTF; CDR3nt: TGCAGCGTTGAAGATGGCGGGAGGGGGCGCGGCTACACCTTC
j_gene: TRBJ1-5; abundance: many; v_gene: TRBV27; d_gene: NA; CDR3aa: CASSFGSLQPQHF; CDR3nt: TGTGCCAGCAGTTTCGGTTCCCTTCAGCCCCAGCATTTT
j_gene: TRBJ2-1; abundance: few; v_gene: TRBV2; d_gene: NA; CDR3aa: CATQGRPSYNEQFF; CDR3nt: TGTGCCACACAGGGTCGCCCATCCTACAATGAGCAGTTCTTC
j_gene: TRBJ2-3; abundance: many; v_gene: TRBV20-1; d_gene: TRBD1; CDR3aa: CSARDRGGADTQYF; CDR3nt: TGCAGTGCTAGAGATCGAGGGGGCGCAGATACGCAGTATTTT
j_gene: TRBJ2-7; abundance: many; v_gene: TRBV10-1; d_gene: TRBD2; CDR3aa: CASSELADYEQYF; CDR3nt: TGCGCCAGCAGTGAACTAGCGGACTACGAGCAGTACTTC
j_gene: TRBJ2-2; abundance: many; v_gene: TRBV7-9; d_gene: TRBD1; CDR3aa: CASSLYPGQGIGELFF; CDR3nt: TGTGCCAGCAGCTTATACCCCGGACAGGGCATCGGGGAGCTGTTTTTT
j_gene: TRBJ2-1; abundance: few; v_gene: TRBV20-1; d_gene: TRBD2; CDR3aa: CSAPLSGRSYNEQFF; CDR3nt: TGCAGTGCCCCCCTTAGCGGGAGATCCTACAATGAGCAGTTCTTC
j_gene: TRBJ2-7; abundance: few; v_gene: TRBV29-1; d_gene: TRBD2; CDR3aa: CSVDGAGGYEQYF; CDR3nt: TGCAGCGTTGATGGCGCGGGAGGCTACGAGCAGTACTTC
j_gene: TRBJ1-5; abundance: few; v_gene: TRBV12-3/TRBV12-4; d_gene: TRBD1; CDR3aa: CASSYGQGEPQHF; CDR3nt: TGTGCCAGCAGCTATGGACAGGGAGAGCCCCAGCATTTT
j_gene: TRBJ2-5; abundance: few; v_gene: TRBV3-1; d_gene: TRBD2; CDR3aa: CASSQERVAGQETQYF; CDR3nt: TGTGCCAGCAGCCAAGAAAGGGTAGCGGGGCAAGAGACCCAGTACTTC
j_gene: TRBJ1-5; abundance: many; v_gene: TRBV16; d_gene: NA; CDR3aa: CASSQLAGWQPQHF; CDR3nt: TGTGCCAGCAGCCAATTGGCAGGGTGGCAGCCCCAGCATTTT
j_gene: TRBJ2-7; abundance: NA; v_gene: TRBV5-1; d_gene: TRBD1; CDR3aa: CASSLDRAEQYF; CDR3nt: TGCGCCAGCAGCTTAGACAGGGCAGAGCAGTACTTC
j_gene: TRBJ2-1; abundance: NA; v_gene: TRBV12-3/TRBV12-4; d_gene: NA; CDR3aa: CASSFKGVNEQFF; CDR3nt: TGTGCCAGCAGTTTCAAAGGGGTCAATGAGCAGTTCTTC
j_gene: TRBJ1-2; abundance: many; v_gene: TRBV13; d_gene: NA; CDR3aa: CASNLRGNYGYTF; CDR3nt: TGTGCCAGCAACCTCAGGGGTAACTATGGCTACACCTTC
j_gene: TRBJ2-1; abundance: NA; v_gene: TRBV20-1; d_gene: NA; CDR3aa: CSARDRRGRSDEQFF; CDR3nt: TGCAGTGCTAGAGATAGGAGGGGCCGGTCAGATGAGCAGTTCTTC
j_gene: TRBJ2-5; abundance: many; v_gene: TRBV28; d_gene: TRBD2; CDR3aa: CASSPGLAGGRETQYF; CDR3nt: TGTGCCAGCAGCCCAGGACTAGCGGGGGGGCGAGAGACCCAGTACTTC
j_gene: TRBJ2-7; abundance: few; v_gene: TRBV11-2; d_gene: NA; CDR3aa: CASSLAPIFRYEQYF; CDR3nt: TGTGCCAGCAGCTTAGCCCCCATTTTCCGGTACGAGCAGTACTTC
j_gene: TRBJ2-5; abundance: few; v_gene: TRBV7-6; d_gene: NA; CDR3aa: CASSPGGVRAQETQYF; CDR3nt: TGTGCCAGCAGCCCAGGTGGAGTGAGGGCCCAAGAGACCCAGTACTTC
j_gene: TRBJ2-1; abundance: many; v_gene: TRBV4-1; d_gene: NA; CDR3aa: CASSQEMNEQFF; CDR3nt: TGCGCCAGCAGCCAAGAGATGAATGAGCAGTTCTTC
j_gene: TRBJ2-1; abundance: NA; v_gene: TRBV28; d_gene: TRBD2; CDR3aa: CASSPIAGGPHEQFF; CDR3nt: TGTGCCAGCAGTCCCATAGCGGGAGGGCCACATGAGCAGTTCTTC
j_gene: TRBJ2-7; abundance: many; v_gene: TRBV5-1; d_gene: TRBD2; CDR3aa: CASSLEGLAGVDEQYF; CDR3nt: TGCGCCAGCAGCTTGGAGGGACTAGCGGGAGTTGACGAGCAGTACTTC
j_gene: TRBJ2-1; abundance: NA; v_gene: TRBV7-2; d_gene: TRBD2; CDR3aa: CASSFRTRGVHEQFF; CDR3nt: TGTGCCAGCAGCTTTAGGACTAGAGGGGTCCATGAGCAGTTCTTC
j_gene: TRBJ1-2; abundance: many; v_gene: TRBV29-1; d_gene: NA; CDR3aa: CSVEDAGFYGYTF; CDR3nt: TGCAGCGTTGAAGATGCAGGGTTCTATGGCTACACCTTC
j_gene: TRBJ1-1; abundance: many; v_gene: TRBV7-8; d_gene: TRBD1; CDR3aa: CASSLSRQGLGSEAFF; CDR3nt: TGTGCCAGCAGCTTATCGAGACAGGGGTTGGGGTCTGAAGCTTTCTTT
j_gene: TRBJ2-1; abundance: NA; v_gene: TRBV4-1; d_gene: TRBD2; CDR3aa: CASSQASGGLQFF; CDR3nt: TGCGCCAGCAGCCAGGCTAGCGGGGGCTTACAGTTCTTC
j_gene: TRBJ2-2; abundance: NA; v_gene: TRBV4-1; d_gene: NA; CDR3aa: CASSQDPLANTGELFF; CDR3nt: TGCGCCAGCAGCCAAGATCCACTAGCGAACACCGGGGAGCTGTTTTTT
j_gene: TRBJ1-2; abundance: NA; v_gene: TRBV7-9; d_gene: TRBD1; CDR3aa: CASSKDRGHYGYTF; CDR3nt: TGTGCCAGCAGCAAAGACAGGGGGCACTATGGCTACACCTTC
j_gene: TRBJ2-7; abundance: NA; v_gene: TRBV7-9; d_gene: NA; CDR3aa: CASSFDNEQYF; CDR3nt: TGTGCCAGCAGCTTTGATAACGAGCAGTACTTC
j_gene: TRBJ1-1; abundance: few; v_gene: TRBV24-1; d_gene: NA; CDR3aa: CATMGNTEAFF; CDR3nt: TGTGCCACCATGGGGAACACTGAAGCTTTCTTT
j_gene: TRBJ2-2; abundance: few; v_gene: TRBV19; d_gene: NA; CDR3aa: CASSITDTGELFF; CDR3nt: TGTGCCAGTAGTATAACAGACACCGGGGAGCTGTTTTTT
j_gene: TRBJ2-2; abundance: NA; v_gene: TRBV5-1; d_gene: NA; CDR3aa: CASSLDSAGELFF; CDR3nt: TGCGCCAGCAGCTTGGACTCGGCCGGGGAGCTGTTTTTT
j_gene: TRBJ2-7; abundance: many; v_gene: TRBV12-3/TRBV12-4; d_gene: NA; CDR3aa: CASSLYAGSYEQYF; CDR3nt: TGTGCCAGCAGTTTATATGCGGGCTCCTACGAGCAGTACTTC
j_gene: TRBJ2-1; abundance: NA; v_gene: TRBV29-1; d_gene: NA; CDR3aa: CSVEEGVPTGWNEQFF; CDR3nt: TGCAGCGTTGAAGAAGGCGTGCCAACAGGGTGGAATGAGCAGTTCTTC
j_gene: TRBJ2-2; abundance: few; v_gene: TRBV6-4; d_gene: TRBD2; CDR3aa: CASSAHLTSGRDTGELFF; CDR3nt: TGTGCCAGCAGTGCCCACCTGACTAGCGGGAGAGACACCGGGGAGCTGTTTTTT
j_gene: TRBJ2-3; abundance: NA; v_gene: TRBV6-5; d_gene: TRBD1; CDR3aa: CASSYGGQSTDTQYF; CDR3nt: TGTGCCAGCAGTTACGGGGGACAGAGCACAGATACGCAGTATTTT
j_gene: TRBJ2-3; abundance: many; v_gene: TRBV2; d_gene: TRBD2; CDR3aa: CASSEELAGLTDTQYF; CDR3nt: TGTGCCAGCAGTGAAGAATTAGCGGGGCTCACAGATACGCAGTATTTT
j_gene: TRBJ2-3; abundance: NA; v_gene: TRBV3-1; d_gene: TRBD2; CDR3aa: CASSQGLAEIPSTDTQYF; CDR3nt: TGTGCCAGCAGCCAAGGACTAGCGGAGATCCCTAGCACAGATACGCAGTATTTT
j_gene: TRBJ2-1; abundance: many; v_gene: TRBV12-3/TRBV12-4; d_gene: TRBD2; CDR3aa: CASSPGLAGGAEQFF; CDR3nt: TGTGCCAGCAGTCCCGGACTAGCGGGAGGTGCTGAGCAGTTCTTC
j_gene: TRBJ2-1; abundance: many; v_gene: TRBV20-1; d_gene: NA; CDR3aa: CSAGADNEQFF; CDR3nt: TGCAGTGCTGGAGCGGACAATGAGCAGTTCTTC
j_gene: TRBJ2-3; abundance: once; v_gene: TRBV6-1; d_gene: NA; CDR3aa: CASSPSKSDTQYF; CDR3nt: TGTGCCAGCAGTCCCTCAAAGTCAGATACGCAGTATTTT
j_gene: TRBJ2-7; abundance: few; v_gene: TRBV27; d_gene: TRBD2; CDR3aa: CASSVIRLAGAFEQYF; CDR3nt: TGTGCCAGCAGTGTTATACGACTAGCGGGGGCCTTCGAGCAGTACTTC
j_gene: TRBJ2-2; abundance: NA; v_gene: TRBV7-2; d_gene: NA; CDR3aa: CASSLVVVRELFF; CDR3nt: TGTGCCAGCAGCTTAGTTGTCGTCCGGGAGCTGTTTTTT
j_gene: TRBJ2-7; abundance: NA; v_gene: TRBV5-5; d_gene: NA; CDR3aa: CASSLVRRVDEQYF; CDR3nt: TGTGCCAGCAGCTTGGTTCGCAGGGTTGATGAGCAGTACTTC
j_gene: TRBJ2-2; abundance: NA; v_gene: TRBV12-3/TRBV12-4; d_gene: TRBD1; CDR3aa: CASRGRDRGASTGELFF; CDR3nt: TGTGCCAGCAGGGGCCGGGACAGGGGTGCGAGCACCGGGGAGCTGTTTTTT
j_gene: TRBJ1-1; abundance: many; v_gene: TRBV11-2; d_gene: NA; CDR3aa: CASSFHDVLGYTEAFF; CDR3nt: TGTGCCAGCAGCTTTCACGACGTCCTGGGGTACACTGAAGCTTTCTTT
j_gene: TRBJ2-1; abundance: NA; v_gene: TRBV15; d_gene: NA; CDR3aa: CATSIVGGPYNEQFF; CDR3nt: TGTGCCACCAGCATAGTGGGGGGCCCCTACAATGAGCAGTTCTTC
j_gene: TRBJ2-6; abundance: NA; v_gene: TRBV12-5; d_gene: NA; CDR3aa: CASGLVRPYSSGANVLTF; CDR3nt: TGTGCTAGTGGTTTGGTTCGGCCTTATTCCTCTGGGGCCAACGTCCTGACTTTC
j_gene: TRBJ1-6; abundance: many; v_gene: TRBV10-3; d_gene: NA; CDR3aa: CAIGEGTPLHF; CDR3nt: TGTGCCATCGGGGAGGGGACACCCCTCCACTTT
j_gene: TRBJ2-1; abundance: NA; v_gene: TRBV19; d_gene: TRBD2; CDR3aa: CASSIRLAGVFNYEQFF; CDR3nt: TGTGCCAGTAGTATAAGACTAGCGGGAGTATTTAACTATGAGCAGTTCTTC
j_gene: TRBJ2-1; abundance: few; v_gene: TRBV5-1; d_gene: TRBD2; CDR3aa: CASSWDYVSYNEQFF; CDR3nt: TGCGCCAGCAGCTGGGACTACGTCTCCTACAATGAGCAGTTCTTC
j_gene: TRBJ2-2; abundance: few; v_gene: TRBV6-6; d_gene: NA; CDR3aa: CASSFPGREELFF; CDR3nt: TGTGCCAGCAGTTTCCCGGGACGGGAGGAGCTGTTTTTT
j_gene: TRBJ2-3; abundance: NA; v_gene: TRBV7-9; d_gene: NA; CDR3aa: CASSLAQGGEDTQYF; CDR3nt: TGTGCCAGCAGCTTAGCCCAAGGGGGTGAAGATACGCAGTATTTT
j_gene: TRBJ2-2; abundance: few; v_gene: TRBV20-1; d_gene: TRBD2; CDR3aa: CSARDNPGRGSTGELFF; CDR3nt: TGCAGTGCTAGAGATAATCCCGGCCGCGGGAGCACCGGGGAGCTGTTTTTT
j_gene: TRBJ2-3; abundance: few; v_gene: TRBV6-1; d_gene: TRBD1; CDR3aa: CASSHDRGQADTQYF; CDR3nt: TGTGCCAGCAGCCACGACAGGGGACAGGCAGATACGCAGTATTTT
j_gene: TRBJ2-5; abundance: NA; v_gene: TRBV5-1; d_gene: NA; CDR3aa: CASSFRTPYQETQYF; CDR3nt: TGCGCCAGCAGCTTCCGAACTCCATACCAAGAGACCCAGTACTTC
j_gene: TRBJ2-3; abundance: NA; v_gene: TRBV27; d_gene: TRBD2; CDR3aa: CASSPWTSGNTDTQYF; CDR3nt: TGTGCCAGCAGTCCCTGGACTAGCGGGAACACAGATACGCAGTATTTT